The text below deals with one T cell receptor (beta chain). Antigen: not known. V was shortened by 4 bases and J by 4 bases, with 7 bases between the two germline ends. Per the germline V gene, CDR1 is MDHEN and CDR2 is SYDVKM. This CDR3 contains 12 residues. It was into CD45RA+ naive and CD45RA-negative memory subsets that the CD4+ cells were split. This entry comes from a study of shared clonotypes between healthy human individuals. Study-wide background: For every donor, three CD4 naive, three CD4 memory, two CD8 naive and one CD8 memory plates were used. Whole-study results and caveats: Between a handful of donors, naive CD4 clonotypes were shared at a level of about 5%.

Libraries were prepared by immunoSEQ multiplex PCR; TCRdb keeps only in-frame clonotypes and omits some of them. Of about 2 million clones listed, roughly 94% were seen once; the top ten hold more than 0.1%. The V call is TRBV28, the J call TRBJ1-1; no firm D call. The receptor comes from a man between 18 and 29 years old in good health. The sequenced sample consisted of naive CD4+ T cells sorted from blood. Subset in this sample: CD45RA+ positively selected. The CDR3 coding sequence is TGTGCCAGCAGTTCTGTAGGCACTGAAGCTTTCTTT. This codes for CASSSVGTEAFF.